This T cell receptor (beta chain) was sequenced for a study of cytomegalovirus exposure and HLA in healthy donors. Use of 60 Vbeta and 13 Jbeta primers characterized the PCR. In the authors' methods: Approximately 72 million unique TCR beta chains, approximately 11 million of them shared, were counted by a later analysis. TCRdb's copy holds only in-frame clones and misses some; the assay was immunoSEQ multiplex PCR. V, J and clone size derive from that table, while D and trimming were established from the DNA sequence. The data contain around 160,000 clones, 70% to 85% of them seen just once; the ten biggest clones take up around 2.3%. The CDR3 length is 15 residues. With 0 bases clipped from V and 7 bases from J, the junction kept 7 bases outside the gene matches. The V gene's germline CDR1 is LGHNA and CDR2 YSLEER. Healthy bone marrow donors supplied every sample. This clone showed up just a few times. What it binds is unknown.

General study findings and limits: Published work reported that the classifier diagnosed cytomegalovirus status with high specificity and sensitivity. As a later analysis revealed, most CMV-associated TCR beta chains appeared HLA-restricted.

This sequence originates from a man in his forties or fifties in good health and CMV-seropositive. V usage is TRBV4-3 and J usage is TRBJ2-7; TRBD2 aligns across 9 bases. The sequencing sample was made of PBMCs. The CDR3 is CASSQDGGGADEQYF. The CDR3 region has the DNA TGCGCCAGCAGCCAAGATGGCGGGGGGGCTGATGAGCAGTACTTC.